The 2 T cell receptor beta chains presented below share a single source sample, sequenced in a study of response to subunit inactivated influenza vaccine. TCRdb ran MiXCR on the RT-PCR reads and lists one entry per CDR3 protein. The repertoire consists of approximately 530,000 distinct CDR3 sequences, with 10% to 15% occurring once and the leading ten covering around 13%. This sample comprised PBMCs from blood, obtained about 6 weeks after vaccination. These receptors originate from a man aged 45-60 years who received an inactivated influenza vaccine.

The genes are TRBV7-2 and TRBJ1-2; no reliable D call. V lost 4 bases, J lost 1 base, and 10 bases lay in between. This CDR3 is 14 amino acids long. The V gene's germline CDR1 is SGHTA and CDR2 FQGNSA. CDR3 loop: CASSSMAVNYGYTF. The CDR3 DNA reads as TGTGCCAGCAGCTCGATGGCAGTTAACTATGGCTACACCTTC.

This clonotype turned up a few times. The chain carries TRBV4-2 and TRBJ2-1; D remains unclear. CDR1 is LGHNA, CDR2 YNFKEQ, per germline. The CDR3 extends over 16 amino acids. V was shortened by 1 base and J by 3 bases, with 13 bases between the two germline ends. The CDR3 sequence is CASSQGRADLYNEQFF. CDR3 bases: TGTGCCAGCAGCCAAGGCCGCGCGGACCTCTACAATGAGCAGTTCTTC.